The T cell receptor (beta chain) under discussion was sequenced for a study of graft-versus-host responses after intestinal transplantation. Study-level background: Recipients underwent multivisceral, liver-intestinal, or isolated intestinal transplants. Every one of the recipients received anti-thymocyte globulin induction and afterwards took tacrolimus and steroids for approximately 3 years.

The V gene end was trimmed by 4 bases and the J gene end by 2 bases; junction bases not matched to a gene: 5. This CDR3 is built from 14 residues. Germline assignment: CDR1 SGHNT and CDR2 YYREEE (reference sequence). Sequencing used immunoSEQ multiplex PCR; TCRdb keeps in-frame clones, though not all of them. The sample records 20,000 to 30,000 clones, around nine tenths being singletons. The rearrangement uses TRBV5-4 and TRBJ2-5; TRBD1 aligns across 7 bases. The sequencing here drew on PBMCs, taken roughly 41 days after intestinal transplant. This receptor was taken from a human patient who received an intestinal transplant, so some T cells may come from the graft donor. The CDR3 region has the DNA TGTGCCAGCAGCGCACAGGGGTTGCAAGAGACCCAGTACTTC. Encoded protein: CASSAQGLQETQYF.